These 15 T cell receptor beta chains share one sample of origin, sequenced in a study of blood T cell repertoires in COVID-19. Method: immunoSEQ multiplex PCR; TCRdb's copy keeps in-frame clones and lacks some. The sample includes about 400,000 clones, nearly 90% of them seen just once. Sequenced input: PBMCs or T cells enriched from blood (not recorded which). Receptors originate from a woman aged 40-49 years with acute COVID-19.

The chain carries TRBV2 and TRBJ1-2; 8 bases map to TRBD1. The CDR3 covers 12 residues. Germline V gene data show CDR1 as SNHLY and CDR2 as FYNNEI. With 7 bases clipped from V and 6 bases from J, the junction kept 4 bases outside the gene matches. This CDR3 reads CASTLDRDGYTF. CDR3 bases: TGTGCCAGCACCCTGGACAGGGATGGCTACACCTTC.

The CDR3 reads CASSQDRDRRWTEAFF. The CDR3 coding sequence is TGTGCCAGCAGCCAAGACCGGGACAGGCGGTGGACTGAAGCTTTCTTT. V usage is TRBV4-2 and J usage is TRBJ1-1; 8 nucleotides align to TRBD1. The CDR3 is 16 amino acids. The trim removed 0 bases at V and 5 bases at J, leaving 8 bases unmatched. Germline V gene sequence: CDR1 LGHNA, CDR2 YNFKEQ.

This chain joins TRBV6-5 and TRBJ1-2, with a possible D match to TRBD1 (5 bases). This CDR3 is 12 amino acids long. V lost 7 bases, J lost 8 bases, and 14 bases lay in between. Germline V lookup: CDR1 MNHEY, CDR2 SVGAGI. The DNA for the CDR3 is TGTGCCAGCACTAGGCAGGGTGAAGGCTACACCTTC. This gives the protein CASTRQGEGYTF.

This clone was seen just once. The chain recombines TRBV10-1 with TRBJ1-5; D unclear. Germline CDR1 and CDR2: WNHNN and SYGVQD (reference sequence). There are 15 residues in the CDR3. V was pared by 3 bases and J by 3 bases, with 12 bases between. CDR3 DNA sequence: TGCGCCAGCAGTGACATCCGGGTGAACAATCAGCCCCAGCATTTT. The encoded protein is CASSDIRVNNQPQHF.

The chain carries TRBV12-2 and TRBJ2-1; no DNA check was done on the table's D call, TRBD2. TRBV12-2 is marked as a pseudogene. The CDR3 contains 17 residues. The CDR3 DNA is TGTGCAAGTCGCTTGTATCTAGTCCCTCACCCCCTCAATGAGCAGTTCTTC. Residues: CASRLYLVPHPLNEQFF.

This rearrangement joins TRBV5-6 to TRBJ2-3, with 14 bases fitting TRBD2. The CDR3 extends over 17 amino acids. Germline CDR1 SGHDT, CDR2 YYEEEE. V gave up 2 bases and J gave up 2 bases; unmatched junction bases: 4. CDR3 coding DNA: TGTGCCAGCAGCTTCCGACTAGCGGGGGGGTTCACAGATACGCAGTATTTT. This codes for CASSFRLAGGFTDTQYF.

V usage is TRBV6-6 and J usage is TRBJ1-2, with 9 bases lining up with TRBD1. CDR3 length: 16 amino acids. The germline V gene encodes CDR1 MNHNY and CDR2 SVGAGI (reference sequence). With 7 bases clipped from V and 4 bases from J, the junction kept 13 bases outside the gene matches. This chain's CDR3 is CASTEQGQGTGYGYTF. The CDR3 region has the DNA TGTGCCAGCACCGAACAGGGACAGGGAACCGGCTATGGCTACACCTTC.

The rearrangement joins TRBV6-5 to TRBJ2-7; D is perhaps TRBD2 (5 bases). The CDR3 is 13 amino acids. With 5 bases removed from V and 2 bases from J, the gap between germline ends came to 10 bases. Germline CDR1 and CDR2: MNHEY and SVGAGI. This CDR3 reads CASSPPGTYEQYF. CDR3 DNA: TGTGCCAGCAGTCCCCCGGGGACCTACGAGCAGTACTTC.

The chain joins TRBV7-8 to TRBJ2-7; 9 bases fit TRBD2. The length of the CDR3 is 13 residues. J lost 6 bases, V lost 5 bases, and 5 bases had no gene match. The germline V gene has CDR1 SGHVS and CDR2 FQNEAQ. CDR3 protein: CASSAGLASEQYF. DNA of the CDR3: TGTGCCAGCAGCGCCGGACTAGCGAGCGAGCAGTACTTC.

The chain recombines TRBV4-1 with TRBJ2-5; TRBD2 matches 11 bases. In germline, CDR1 is MGHRA, CDR2 YSYEKL. This CDR3 spans 16 amino acids. J was trimmed by 7 bases and V by 3 bases; bases with no gene match: 10. CDR3 nucleotides: TGCGCCAGCAGCCAGGTCCCCGGGACTAGCGGTGGGACCCAGTACTTC. Translating it yields CASSQVPGTSGGTQYF.

The CDR3 loop reads CASSSQAGGFYEQYF. Written as DNA, the CDR3 is TGTGCCAGCAGTTCCCAAGCGGGGGGGTTTTACGAGCAGTACTTC. The genes are TRBV6-5 and TRBJ2-7; 10 bases match TRBD2. The CDR3 has 15 amino acids. The J segment lost 4 bases and the V segment lost 4 bases, leaving 7 bases of the junction unmatched. Germline CDR1 MNHEY, CDR2 SVGAGI.

The chain employs TRBV19 and TRBJ1-5; 7 bases align to TRBD1. The CDR3 extends over 17 amino acids. CDR1 and CDR2 (germline): LNHDA, SQIVND (reference sequence). V lost 6 bases, J lost 0 bases, and 11 bases stayed unmatched. CDR3 protein: CASSSTGRLYSNQPQHF. CDR3 bases: TGTGCCAGTAGCTCGACAGGGCGTCTTTATAGCAATCAGCCCCAGCATTTT. The full variable domain, in which reference TRBV19 and TRBJ1-5 provide the parts outside the CDR3, is DGGITQSPKYLFRKEGQNVTLSCEQNLNHDAMYWYRQDPGQGLRLIYYSQIVNDFQKGDIAEGYSVSREKKESFPLTVTSAQKNPTAFYLCASSSTGRLYSNQPQHFGDGTRLSIL.

CDR3: CASSLSLLGQGGSTEAFF. The CDR3 DNA follows: TGCGCCAGCAGCTTGAGTTTACTGGGACAGGGTGGATCGACTGAAGCTTTCTTT. This rearrangement joins TRBV5-1 to TRBJ1-1, with 9 bases fitting TRBD1. J gave up 5 bases and V 1 base, and 15 bases lay outside the gene matches. The length of the CDR3 is 18 residues. Germline V lookup: CDR1 SGHRS, CDR2 YFSETQ.

The chain has TRBV3-1 (or the pseudogene TRBV3-2) and TRBJ2-2; D may be TRBD2 (6 bases). V lost 1 base and J 7 bases, leaving 10 bases between the germline ends. The germline V gene has CDR1 LGHDT and CDR2 YNNKEL (reference sequence). This CDR3 contains 14 residues. As DNA, the CDR3 is TGTGCCAGCAGCCAAGTCCGGGGGAGCGGGGAGCTGTTTTTT. It yields the protein CASSQVRGSGELFF.

The gene calls are TRBV5-1 and TRBJ2-7, with D perhaps matching TRBD2 (5 bases). This CDR3 is built from 14 residues. The germline gives CDR1 SGHRS, CDR2 YFSETQ. The V gene lost 0 bases and the J gene lost 6 bases, with 13 bases spanning the gap. Here the CDR3 reads CASSLGHSSGEQYF. Written as DNA, the CDR3 is TGCGCCAGCAGCTTGGGACACTCGAGCGGCGAGCAGTACTTC.